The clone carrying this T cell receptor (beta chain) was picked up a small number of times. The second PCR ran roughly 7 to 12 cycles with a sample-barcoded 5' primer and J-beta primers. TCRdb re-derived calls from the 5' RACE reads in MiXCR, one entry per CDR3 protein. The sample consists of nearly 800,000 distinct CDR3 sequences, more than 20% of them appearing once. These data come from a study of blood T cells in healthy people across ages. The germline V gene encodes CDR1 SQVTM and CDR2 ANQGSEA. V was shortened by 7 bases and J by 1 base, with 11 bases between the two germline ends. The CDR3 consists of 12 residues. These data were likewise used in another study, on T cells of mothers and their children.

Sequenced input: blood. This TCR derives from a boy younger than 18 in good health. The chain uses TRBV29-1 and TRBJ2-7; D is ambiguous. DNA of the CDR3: TGCAGCGCTCTCGACGGGTCCTACGAGCAGTACTTC. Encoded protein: CSALDGSYEQYF.